This T cell receptor beta chain was recorded in a study of CD8 T cells in Susac syndrome. Random hexamers were used to reverse transcribe the RNA input (0.5 to 1 ug). One entry per CDR3 protein results from TCRdb running MiXCR on the immunoSEQ multiplex PCR reads. The repertoire consists of roughly 250,000 distinct CDR3 sequences, with 96% occurring once and the leading ten covering under 0.12%. V was shortened by 2 bases and J by 1 base, with 14 bases between the two germline ends. The CDR3 runs 16 residues. Germline CDR1 MNHEY, CDR2 SVGAGI. Isolation of CD8+ and CD4+ T cells was performed negatively, whereas enrichment of TEMRA cells was done by FACS.

Specimen: CD4+ T cells from PBMCs. The rearrangement joins TRBV6-5 to TRBJ1-1; D unresolved. The receptor comes from a human donor with Susac syndrome. In DNA, the CDR3 is TGTGCCAGCAGTTACAGCCCCCCGGGCGGGAACACTGAAGCTTTCTTT. Translated, it gives CASSYSPPGGNTEAFF.